The next 4 T cell receptor beta chains were all read from a single sample in a study of T cell responses to AZD1222 COVID-19 vaccine. This table comes from immunoSEQ multiplex PCR, and its TCRdb copy is limited to in-frame clones, with some not included. The sample shows roughly 130,000 clones, roughly 90% of them seen only once. The input for sequencing was peripheral blood, taken on day 0 of AZD1222 vaccination. These receptors all stem from an adult in good health.

The chain couples TRBV6-5 to TRBJ2-7; TRBD1 aligns across 8 bases. The CDR3 has 13 residues. Germline V gene data show CDR1 as MNHEY and CDR2 as SVGAGI. J gave up 4 bases and V 7 bases, and 6 bases lay outside the gene matches. The CDR3 DNA sequence: TGTGCCAGCACAGGACAGGGAGAATACGAGCAGTACTTC. Its translation: CASTGQGEYEQYF.

This chain joins TRBV5-6 and TRBJ1-1; unclear D gene. The V gene's germline CDR1 is SGHDT and CDR2 YYEEEE. The CDR3 consists of 13 residues. With 0 bases removed from V and 1 base from J, the gap between germline ends came to 4 bases. Here the CDR3 reads CASSLGRNTEAFF. The CDR3 nucleotides read TGTGCCAGCAGCTTGGGAAGGAACACTGAAGCTTTCTTT.

The chain carries TRBV12-3 or TRBV12-4 and TRBJ1-2; 7 positions agree with TRBD1. The length of the CDR3 is 13 residues. V lost 6 bases, J lost 7 bases, and 8 bases stayed unmatched. The CDR3 spells CASSPDRSAGYTF. The CDR3 DNA is TGTGCCAGCAGCCCGGACAGGTCCGCTGGCTACACCTTC.

This clone was found a few times. V is TRBV5-1 and J is TRBJ1-1; a possible D gene is TRBD1 (5 bases). V lost 4 bases and J lost 1, with 11 bases in between. Per germline, CDR1 SGHRS and CDR2 YFSETQ. This CDR3 has 14 amino acids. The CDR3 bases are TGCGCCAGCAGCGGCGGGACGGGGAACACTGAAGCTTTCTTT. Residues: CASSGGTGNTEAFF.